The next 30 T cell receptor beta chains were all read from a single sample in a study of T-cell memory formation after mild COVID-19. TCRdb redid the calling of the 5' RACE reads with MiXCR, one entry per CDR3 protein. The top ten clones hold 12% to 15% of a sample with about 140,000 distinct CDR3 sequences, around 13% of them seen once. Sequenced: PBMCs or a T cell subset sorted from them (not recorded which). Receptor source: an adult woman who had mild COVID-19 (a few samples of this study predate the infection). Cell type and time point are not known.

The sample holds many counts of this clonotype. V gene TRBV5-1 combines with J gene TRBJ2-7; D is unresolved. The germline CDR1 and CDR2 sequences are SGHRS and YFSETQ. Deletions cut 0 bases from V and 1 base from J, with 14 bases between. This CDR3 has 16 amino acids. Here the CDR3 reads CASSLALGTGSYEQYF. The CDR3 nucleotides are TGCGCCAGCAGCTTGGCTCTAGGAACCGGGTCCTACGAGCAGTACTTC.

This sequence joins TRBV7-9 and TRBJ2-1; 9 nucleotides align to TRBD2. The CDR3 covers 15 residues. The germline V gene has CDR1 SEHNR and CDR2 FQNEAQ (reference sequence). V was clipped by 5 bases and J by 7 bases; unmatched bases: 9. The CDR3 nucleotides are TGTGCCAGCAGCCCTGTAGCGGGAGCAGTGAATGAGCAGTTCTTC. This sequence encodes CASSPVAGAVNEQFF.

The rearrangement uses TRBV6-5 and TRBJ2-3; D unclear. Trimming pared 0 bases from V and 2 bases from J, leaving 15 bases between. Germline V gives CDR1 MNHEY, CDR2 SVGAGI. CDR3 length: 17 amino acids. CDR3 DNA: TGTGCCAGCAGTTACTCCGCCCCACCTTTAAACACAGATACGCAGTATTTT. Translated: CASSYSAPPLNTDTQYF.

This clonotype has just a few counts. V is TRBV5-1 and J is TRBJ2-3; no clear D gene. The CDR3 runs 14 residues. Germline CDR1 and CDR2: SGHRS and YFSETQ. The ends were cut back, 4 bases at V and 2 bases at J, with 11 bases in the middle. CDR3 region: CASSTGLATDTQYF. In DNA form, the CDR3 reads TGCGCCAGCAGCACTGGGCTTGCCACAGATACGCAGTATTTT.

The sample holds many counts of this clonotype. The V gene is TRBV11-2, the J gene TRBJ2-7; the D is unclear. In germline, CDR1 is SGHAT, CDR2 FQNNGV. The CDR3 covers 16 residues. Trimming removed 4 bases from V and 0 bases from J, with 16 bases in between. The CDR3 here is CASSSWKDSSSYEQYF. DNA of the CDR3: TGTGCCAGCAGCTCCTGGAAAGACTCCAGCTCCTACGAGCAGTACTTC.

This clonotype came up a few times. V gene TRBV13 combines with J gene TRBJ2-5, with 11 bases aligning to TRBD2. V shed 6 bases, J shed 2 bases, and the junction held 8 bases outside the gene matches. CDR1 is PRHDT and CDR2 is FYEKMQ in the germline V gene (reference sequence). The length of the CDR3 is 16 residues. CDR3 sequence reads: CASSSYRLAGQETQYF. The CDR3 coding sequence is TGTGCCAGCAGTTCTTACCGACTAGCGGGACAAGAGACCCAGTACTTC.

J is TRBJ2-7 and V is TRBV9; 7 nucleotides match TRBD1. The CDR3 extends over 15 amino acids. Germline CDR1 is SGDLS and CDR2 is YYNGEE. V dropped 4 bases and J dropped 6; count of bases not matched to a gene: 13. CDR3 region: CASSLGTAGPIEQYF. DNA of the CDR3: TGTGCCAGCAGCCTAGGGACAGCTGGGCCCATCGAGCAGTACTTC.

The chain uses TRBV29-1 and TRBJ2-7, with D maybe TRBD2 (6 bases). This CDR3 has 14 residues. V lost 4 bases to trimming and J lost 5 bases, with 18 bases between them. Germline-derived CDR1 and CDR2 are SQVTM and ANQGSEA. CDR3 region: CSVGVSGPTDEQYF. DNA of the CDR3: TGCAGCGTTGGGGTTAGCGGACCCACAGACGAGCAGTACTTC.

At least ten counts were recorded for this clonotype. The V and J genes are TRBV18 and TRBJ2-1, with 8 bases matching TRBD2. Germline V gene lookup returns CDR1 KGHSH and CDR2 LQKENI. This CDR3 spans 16 amino acids. J was trimmed by 4 bases and V by 6 bases; bases with no gene match: 11. DNA for the CDR3: TGTGCCAGCTCCCGACCCGGGACTAGGAGTTACAATGAGCAGTTCTTC. Translation: CASSRPGTRSYNEQFF. Based on the CDR3 plus reference TRBV18 and TRBJ2-1, the full variable domain is NAGVMQNPRHLVRRRGQEARLRCSPMKGHSHVYWYRQLPEEGLKFMVYLQKENIIDESGMPKERFSAEFPKEGPSILRIQQVVRGDSAAYFCASSRPGTRSYNEQFFGPGTRLTVL.

V usage is TRBV5-3 and J usage is TRBJ1-1; D is possibly TRBD1 (6 bases). TRBV5-3 has ORF status, its function being uncertain. The CDR3 spans 15 residues. V lost 5 bases and J lost 7, with 21 bases in between. The CDR3 protein is CARRPPRGAQNEAFF. The CDR3 DNA sequence: TGTGCCAGAAGGCCCCCCCGGGGGGCGCAAAATGAAGCTTTCTTT.

This clonotype was detected a few times. CDR3: CASSHRTSLTTGELFF. In DNA, the CDR3 is TGTGCCAGCAGCCACAGGACTAGCCTGACCACCGGGGAGCTGTTTTTT. This chain links TRBV9 with TRBJ2-2; 8 nucleotides align to TRBD2. Germline values: CDR1 SGDLS, CDR2 YYNGEE. The CDR3 is 16 amino acids. Unmatched junction bases numbered 9, after V lost 4 bases and J lost 4 bases.

In nucleotides, the CDR3 is TGTGCCACCAGTGATTTGGGGCGGGTGGAGACCCAGTACTTC. This codes for CATSDLGRVETQYF. V gene TRBV24-1 combines with J gene TRBJ2-5; D may be TRBD2 (5 bases). V shed 0 bases and J shed 5 bases, with 9 bases lying between them. Germline V gene lookup returns CDR1 KGHDR and CDR2 SFDVKD. The CDR3 has 14 amino acids.

The chain combines TRBV20-1 with TRBJ2-1; 7 positions agree with TRBD2. With 0 bases clipped from V and 9 bases from J, the junction kept 14 bases outside the gene matches. This CDR3 region has 16 residues. Germline CDR1 and CDR2: DFQATT and SNEGSKA (reference sequence). Written as DNA, the CDR3 is TGCAGTGCTAGAGATGGGGCTAGCGGTCAGAGGGGTGAGCAGTTCTTC. It is translated as CSARDGASGQRGEQFF.

This rearrangement joins TRBV13 to TRBJ1-2; possibly TRBD1 for D (6 bases). The CDR3 is made up of 18 amino acids. Germline V gives CDR1 PRHDT, CDR2 FYEKMQ (reference sequence). Deletions cut 4 bases from V and 0 bases from J, with 21 bases between. CDR3 nucleotide sequence: TGTGCCAGCAGCTCAACCGGGGCAGGGGCCATATCTAACTATGGCTACACCTTC. Protein: CASSSTGAGAISNYGYTF. Supplemented by reference TRBV13 and TRBJ1-2, the full variable domain reads AAGVIQSPRHLIKEKRETATLKCYPIPRHDTVYWYQQGPGQDPQFLISFYEKMQSDKGSIPDRFSAQQFSDYHSELNMSSLELGDSALYFCASSSTGAGAISNYGYTFGSGTRLTVV.

This clonotype appeared a few times. The chain uses TRBV7-6 and TRBJ2-5; 9 bases map to TRBD1. The junction had 7 bases not matched to a gene; V was cut back by 1 base and J by 4 bases. The length of the CDR3 is 16 residues. Germline values: CDR1 SGHVS, CDR2 FNYEAQ. This CDR3 reads CASSLVPGQGLETQYF. The CDR3 DNA sequence: TGTGCCAGCAGCTTAGTCCCGGGACAGGGCCTAGAGACCCAGTACTTC.

This clonotype appeared a few times. CDR3 protein: CSARGGTGSYTNSYEQYF. In nucleotides, the CDR3 is TGCAGTGCTAGAGGTGGGACAGGAAGTTATACTAACTCCTACGAGCAGTACTTC. This rearrangement joins TRBV20-1 to TRBJ2-7; the match to TRBD1 covers 8 bases. The J segment lost 0 bases and the V segment lost 1 base, leaving 14 bases of the junction unmatched. This CDR3 has 18 amino acids. Germline V CDR1 and CDR2: DFQATT, SNEGSKA (reference sequence).

This clonotype was detected a few times. CDR3 sequence reads: CASSSTGTGAYWLSGANVLTF. DNA of the CDR3: TGCGCCAGCAGCTCTACCGGGACAGGGGCGTATTGGCTCTCCGGGGCCAACGTCCTGACTTTC. This chain joins TRBV5-1 and TRBJ2-6; TRBD1 matches at 10 bases. Trimming at V came to 3 bases and at J to 4 bases, leaving 19 bases not matched to a gene. Germline assignment: CDR1 SGHRS and CDR2 YFSETQ. There are 21 residues in the CDR3.

V and J are TRBV5-1 and TRBJ2-5; maybe TRBD2 (5 bases). The CDR3 is made up of 13 amino acids. Germline V gene data show CDR1 as SGHRS and CDR2 as YFSETQ. Trimming shortened V by 3 bases and J by 2 bases, and 8 bases separated the two germline ends. CDR3 protein: CASSSGRQETQYF. The CDR3 DNA sequence: TGCGCCAGCAGCTCGGGGAGACAAGAGACCCAGTACTTC.

This clonotype was observed once. The chain recombines TRBV7-2 with TRBJ1-2, with D uncertain. Looked up from germline, CDR1 is SGHTA and CDR2 is FQGNSA. CDR3 length equals 14 residues. The V end was cut by 1 base, the J end by 7 bases, with 13 bases between. For the CDR3, the DNA is TGTGCCAGCAGCTTAGATGCCGCCTGGGGTGGCTACACCTTC. Translated, it gives CASSLDAAWGGYTF.

The genes are TRBV27 and TRBJ1-6; D is perhaps TRBD1 (6 bases). This CDR3 contains 19 residues. V was clipped by 1 base and J by 3 bases, with 19 bases between them. Germline CDR1 is MNHEY and CDR2 is SMNVEV (reference sequence). The CDR3 bases are TGTGCCAGCAGTTTATTGGGACACTCCAATAGGATCTATAATTCACCCCTCCACTTT. Its translation: CASSLLGHSNRIYNSPLHF.

This clonotype was observed a handful of times. V gene TRBV12-3 or TRBV12-4 combines with J gene TRBJ1-2; no reliable D call. This CDR3 is built from 12 residues. Trimming pared 8 bases from V and 0 bases from J, leaving 7 bases between. The CDR3 sequence is CASGQTNYGYTF. DNA for the CDR3: TGTGCCAGCGGGCAGACTAACTATGGCTACACCTTC.

This clonotype is a singleton in its sample. The V call is TRBV6-6, the J call TRBJ1-2; TRBD1 might be the D (6 bases). V was trimmed by 11 bases and J by 4 bases, leaving 11 bases between them. Germline V lookup: CDR1 MNHNY, CDR2 SVGAGI (reference sequence). This CDR3 spans 11 amino acids. CDR3 bases: TGTGCCCTACAGGGACTCTATGGCTACACCTTC. This codes for CALQGLYGYTF.

This clonotype showed up just a few times. The chain combines TRBV12-3 or TRBV12-4 with TRBJ1-5, with TRBD1 matching 7 bases. The CDR3 runs to 13 residues. V gave up 3 bases and J gave up 11 bases; unmatched junction bases: 7. In nucleotides, the CDR3 is TGTGCCAGCAGTTTCTTTAACAGGGGTGCCCAGCATTTT. It encodes CASSFFNRGAQHF.

This clonotype was picked up many times. The chain carries TRBV7-9 and TRBJ2-1; D uncertain. Germline assignment: CDR1 SEHNR and CDR2 FQNEAQ (reference sequence). The CDR3 runs to 15 residues. V was pared by 8 bases and J by 1 base, with 15 bases between. Here the CDR3 reads CASASTAPSYNEQFF. In nucleotides, the CDR3 is TGTGCCAGCGCCTCCACGGCCCCTTCCTACAATGAGCAGTTCTTC.

This clonotype was counted a few times. The chain employs TRBV4-1 and TRBJ2-3; no clear D gene. Trimming took 4 bases from V and 4 from J, leaving 9 bases between them. The germline V gene has CDR1 MGHRA and CDR2 YSYEKL. The CDR3 is 13 amino acids. CDR3 bases: TGCGCCAGCAGCCTCGAAAAGTCAGATACGCAGTATTTT. It specifies CASSLEKSDTQYF.

A few counts support this clonotype. V is TRBV6-1 and J is TRBJ2-1; D remains unclear. This CDR3 comprises 12 residues. The germline CDR1 and CDR2 sequences are MNHNS and SASEGT. The V gene lost 10 bases and the J gene lost 7 bases, with 14 bases spanning the gap. The CDR3 DNA sequence: TGTGCCACCAACACCCTTTTTAATGAGCAGTTCTTC. Amino acid sequence: CATNTLFNEQFF.

The rearrangement joins TRBV6-6 to TRBJ2-5; D perhaps matches TRBD2 (6 bases). Germline loops: CDR1 MNHNY, CDR2 SVGAGI (reference sequence). CDR3 length: 14 amino acids. V was trimmed by 3 bases and J by 5 bases, leaving 13 bases between them. CDR3 DNA: TGTGCCAGCAGTTATTCGGGGGTTAAGGAGACCCAGTACTTC. This sequence encodes CASSYSGVKETQYF.

The chain combines TRBV5-1 with TRBJ1-2, with 7 bases that match TRBD1. There are 17 residues in the CDR3. Germline CDR1 and CDR2: SGHRS and YFSETQ. V lost 5 bases to trimming and J lost 2 bases; unmatched junction nucleotides: 15. The CDR3 loop reads CASRIRGDSGSNYGYTF. Here the CDR3 DNA reads TGCGCCAGCAGAATACGAGGGGACAGCGGCTCAAACTATGGCTACACCTTC.

This chain connects TRBV5-1 to TRBJ2-7; no clear D gene. The V and J ends lost 2 bases and 2 bases respectively, with 8 bases between them. There are 13 residues in the CDR3. Germline values: CDR1 SGHRS, CDR2 YFSETQ. The CDR3 loop is CASSLTDPYEQYF. The DNA for the CDR3 is TGCGCCAGCAGCTTAACGGACCCCTACGAGCAGTACTTC. The complete variable domain, with remaining parts taken from reference TRBV5-1 and TRBJ2-7, reads KAGVTQTPRYLIKTRGQQVTLSCSPISGHRSVSWYQQTPGQGLQFLFEYFSETQRNKGNFPGRFSGRQFSNSRSEMNVSTLELGDSALYLCASSLTDPYEQYFGPGTRLTVT.

This rearrangement joins TRBV29-1 to TRBJ1-5; 8 bases match TRBD1. The J segment lost 5 bases and the V segment lost 4 bases, leaving 4 bases of the junction unmatched. The V gene's germline CDR1 is SQVTM and CDR2 ANQGSEA. CDR3 length equals 13 residues. The CDR3 nucleotides are TGCAGCGTTGGGACAGGGCGGTATCAGCCCCAGCATTTT. Residues: CSVGTGRYQPQHF.